This record covers a single TCR beta chain. The assay was immunoSEQ multiplex PCR, and TCRdb's table has in-frame clones only and misses some. The sample consists of roughly 30,000 clones, approximately 82% of them appearing once. Sorting took every CD4+ cell except CD45RA+CCR7+CD95- naive cells, reaching over 98% purity. The V and J ends lost 3 bases and 2 bases respectively, with 1 base between them. This CDR3 comprises 12 residues. Germline CDR1 is KGHSH and CDR2 is LQKENI. The data are from a study of human CD4 T cells and Enterobacteriaceae. The sequencing sample was made of memory CD4+ T cells from blood. The chain carries TRBV18 and TRBJ2-2, with no clear D. The sequence came from a human donor in good health. The CDR3 spells CASSPNTGELFF. CDR3 nucleotide sequence: TGTGCCAGCTCACCCAACACCGGGGAGCTGTTTTTT.